This TCR beta chain was sequenced in a study of T cell clonotyping in hematopoietic cell transplantation (dated by TCRdb to the early 2020s). Background on the whole study: Pretransplant samples from recipients were collected after cytoreduction. Recruitment of patients was conducted between late 2015 and January 2017, and follow-up was continued until late 2020 or death. The study collected 130 or so blood samples from approximately 32 consecutive transplant recipients and their related donors.

Here is what the overall study found, with its caveats: After transplant, TCR diversity in recipients dropped, and pathologically expanded clonotypes climbed progressively between day 30 and day 180. Broader posttransplant TCR repertoire diversity was predicted by donor and pretransplant recipient Inverse Simpson Index values. Only a small fraction of recipient repertoires overlapped donor repertoires, with over 95% appearing de novo at the given depth. The sample size was limited, and CD4 and CD8 repertoire contributions could not be separated because cells were not sorted.

Interpreted using the paper, the time point label stands for: recipient sample about 28 days before transplant, after cytoreduction. Blood samples were obtained from recipients approximately 28 days before transplant and at days 30, 100 and 180 after transplant. Nuclei Lysis Solution was used to extract genomic DNA from fresh or cryopreserved unfractionated peripheral blood mononuclear cells. For CDR1 and CDR2, the germline V gene lists SGDLS and YYNGEE. V drops 3 bases and J drops 0 bases, leaving 13 bases in between. From cysteine to phenylalanine, the CDR3 is 15 amino acids long. The kept DNA is CDR3 alone, 45 bases in frame from the first base. Of note for this clone: The target of this receptor is not known. No much larger clone exists at a distance of one base, and base qualities are not known.

The immunoSEQ assay, a bias-controlled multiplex PCR with V- and J-specific primers, was used to amplify TCR beta CDR3 regions from genomic DNA. A second PCR step added a proprietary barcode and Illumina adapter sequences to the CDR3 amplicons. CDR3 libraries were sequenced on an Illumina MiSeq instrument. The authors' analysis ran thus. Export and quality control were performed with immunoSEQ Analyzer 3.0, and downstream analyses were performed with R Bioconductor and Immunarch. Repertoire metrics were calculated using only productive rearrangements within the normalized downsampled data set. Clonotypes larger than 5 templates in the normalized cohort were defined as pathologically expanded. The Inverse Simpson Index served as the measure of repertoire diversity. The non-normalized data set was used for CMV-specificity analyses so that all clonotypes could be captured. This immuneACCESS table, as held by TCRdb, lists in-frame sequences with V and J called but not all clones. Of the missing ones, under half trace to an unresolved V gene in checked studies; the others have no known cause. The V and J calls and the clone size are those of that table, but D and trimming were determined from the DNA. The sample profile shows 7,000 or so clones; approximately 86% of them were found once. Together, the top ten hold about 3.5% of the sample.

The TCR was taken from a man aged 25-45 years with acute myeloid leukemia. Some clones in this sample may be carry-over from other donors' samples. Source: peripheral blood mononuclear cells, taken before stem cell transplant. This chain is built from TRBV9 and TRBJ2-7; 5 matching bases give a weak D call of TRBD1. For the CDR3, the sequence is CASSARAVSSYEQYF. At the DNA level, the sequence is TGTGCCAGCAGCGCCAGGGCGGTTTCCTCCTACGAGCAGTACTTC.